This T cell receptor beta chain was recovered during a study of cytomegalovirus exposure and HLA in healthy donors. The PCR made use of 60 Vbeta and 13 Jbeta primers. TCRdb keeps only in-frame clones here, not all; method: immunoSEQ multiplex PCR. The data hold more than 150,000 clones, with about four fifths observed a single time. This CDR3 region has 16 residues. CDR1 is SGHRS, CDR2 YFSETQ, per germline. After removal of 5 bases from V and 5 bases from J, the junction contained 10 bases not matched to a gene. The source is a woman aged 30 to 39 in good health and CMV-seronegative. Sequences were obtained from PBMCs. This chain links TRBV5-1 with TRBJ2-3; 11 bases fit TRBD2. Here the CDR3 DNA reads TGCGCCAGCAGGTATAAACTAGCGGGGGAAGAAGATACGCAGTATTTT. It is translated as CASRYKLAGEEDTQYF.